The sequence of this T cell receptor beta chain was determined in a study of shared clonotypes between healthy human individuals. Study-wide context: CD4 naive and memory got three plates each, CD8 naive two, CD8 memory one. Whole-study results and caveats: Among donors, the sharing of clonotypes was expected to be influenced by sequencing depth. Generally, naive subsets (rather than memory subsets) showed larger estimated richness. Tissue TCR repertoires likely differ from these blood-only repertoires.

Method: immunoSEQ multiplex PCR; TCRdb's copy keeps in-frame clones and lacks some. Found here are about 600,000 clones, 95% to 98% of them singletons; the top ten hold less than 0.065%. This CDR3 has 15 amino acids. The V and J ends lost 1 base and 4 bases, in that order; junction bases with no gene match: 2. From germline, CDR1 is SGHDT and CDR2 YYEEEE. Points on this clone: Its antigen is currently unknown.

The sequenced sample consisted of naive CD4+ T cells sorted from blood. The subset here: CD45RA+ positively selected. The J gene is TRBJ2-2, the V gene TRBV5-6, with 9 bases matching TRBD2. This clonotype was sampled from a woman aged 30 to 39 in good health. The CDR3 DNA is TGTGCCAGCAGCTTGCCTAGCGGGATCACCGGGGAGCTGTTTTTT. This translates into CASSLPSGITGELFF.